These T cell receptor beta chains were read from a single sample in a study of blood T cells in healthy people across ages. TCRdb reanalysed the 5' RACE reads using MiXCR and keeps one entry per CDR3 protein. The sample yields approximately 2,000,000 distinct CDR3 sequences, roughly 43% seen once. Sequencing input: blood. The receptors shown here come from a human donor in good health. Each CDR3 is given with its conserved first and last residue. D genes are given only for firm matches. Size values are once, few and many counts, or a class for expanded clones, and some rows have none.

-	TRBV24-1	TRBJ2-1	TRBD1	CATSGPGGNEQFF	TGTGCCACCAGTGGGCCAGGGGGCAATGAGCAGTTCTTC
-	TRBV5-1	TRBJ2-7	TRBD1	CASSLLPLYRTGFYEQYF	TGCGCCAGCAGCTTGTTACCGCTCTATAGGACAGGCTTCTACGAGCAGTACTTC
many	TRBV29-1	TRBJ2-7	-	CSVVRGSNEQYF	TGCAGCGTTGTCCGAGGATCGAACGAGCAGTACTTC
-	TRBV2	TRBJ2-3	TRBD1	CANLGQGVTDTQYF	TGTGCCAACCTGGGACAGGGGGTTACAGATACGCAGTATTTT
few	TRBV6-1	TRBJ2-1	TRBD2	CASSPGLGVVFEQFF	TGTGCCAGCAGTCCCGGACTAGGAGTGGTTTTTGAGCAGTTCTTC
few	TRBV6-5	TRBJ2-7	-	CASSYRDTRTYEQYF	TGTGCCAGCAGTTACAGGGACACCAGGACCTACGAGCAGTACTTC
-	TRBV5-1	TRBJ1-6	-	CASGSAQGASPLHF	TGCGCCAGCGGTTCGGCCCAGGGCGCATCACCCCTCCACTTT
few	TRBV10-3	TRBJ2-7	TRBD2	CATGLAGGSEQYF	TGTGCCACAGGGCTAGCGGGGGGGAGCGAGCAGTACTTC
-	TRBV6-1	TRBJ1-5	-	CASSNQPQHF	TGTGCCAGCTCGAATCAGCCCCAGCATTTT
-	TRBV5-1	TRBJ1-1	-	CASSLDDSMNTEAFF	TGCGCCAGCAGCTTGGACGACAGCATGAACACTGAAGCTTTCTTT
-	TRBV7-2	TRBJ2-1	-	CASSLFGGAVGPGEQFF	TGTGCCAGCAGCTTATTCGGCGGAGCGGTTGGTCCTGGTGAGCAGTTCTTC
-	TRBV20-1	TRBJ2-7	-	CSAATGWEQYF	TGCAGTGCAGCAACAGGGTGGGAGCAGTACTTC
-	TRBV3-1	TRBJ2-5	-	CASSQGLPEAQYF	TGTGCCAGCAGCCAAGGACTACCAGAGGCCCAGTACTTC
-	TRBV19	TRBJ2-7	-	CASSTRDDSSYEQYF	TGTGCCAGTAGTACTAGAGACGACAGTTCCTACGAGCAGTACTTC
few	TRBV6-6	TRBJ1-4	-	CASRSTGIANEKLFF	TGTGCCAGCAGATCCACAGGGATCGCTAATGAAAAACTGTTTTTT
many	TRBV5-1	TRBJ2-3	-	CASSPDTDTQYF	TGTGCCAGCAGCCCAGACACAGATACGCAGTATTTT
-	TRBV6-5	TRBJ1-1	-	CASSRADTEAFF	TGTGCCAGCAGCCGTGCCGACACTGAAGCTTTCTTT
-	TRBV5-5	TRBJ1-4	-	CASSFRQPNEKLFF	TGTGCCAGCAGCTTCCGGCAGCCTAATGAAAAACTGTTTTTT
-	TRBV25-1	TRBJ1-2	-	CASSEFFSSGRISYGYTF	TGTGCCAGCAGTGAATTTTTCAGCTCGGGTCGGATAAGCTATGGCTACACCTTC
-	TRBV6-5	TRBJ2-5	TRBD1	CASAANRDSETQYF	TGTGCCAGCGCCGCTAACCGGGACAGCGAGACCCAGTACTTC
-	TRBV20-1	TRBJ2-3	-	CSAPTSGADTQYF	TGCAGTGCTCCCACATCGGGGGCGGACACGCAGTATTTT
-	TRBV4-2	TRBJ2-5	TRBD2	CASSPGTSGAPSRETQYF	TGTGCCAGCAGCCCAGGGACTAGCGGGGCTCCAAGCAGGGAGACCCAGTACTTC
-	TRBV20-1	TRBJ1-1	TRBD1	CSARASDRVLKAEAFF	TGCAGTGCTAGAGCCTCCGACAGGGTATTAAAGGCTGAAGCTTTCTTT
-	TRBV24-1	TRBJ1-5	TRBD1	CATSSGTGGAIAQPQHF	TGTGCCACCAGTTCCGGGACAGGGGGCGCAATCGCCCAGCCCCAGCATTTT
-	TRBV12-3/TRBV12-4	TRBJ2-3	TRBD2	CASSIAGYTDTQYF	TGTGCCAGCAGTATAGCGGGATACACAGATACGCAGTATTTT
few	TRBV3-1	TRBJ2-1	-	CASSPPGAGSYNEQFF	TGTGCCAGCAGCCCCCCCGGCGCGGGTTCTTACAATGAGCAGTTCTTC
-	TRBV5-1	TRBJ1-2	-	CASSLEGDPGKLNTF	TGCGCCAGCAGCTTGGAGGGGGACCCAGGGAAATTGAACACCTTC
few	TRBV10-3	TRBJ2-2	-	CAIRGVTGELFF	TGTGCCATCAGAGGGGTTACCGGGGAGCTGTTTTTT
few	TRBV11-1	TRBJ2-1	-	CASSSGPPGEQFF	TGTGCCAGCAGCTCAGGACCTCCGGGTGAGCAGTTCTTC
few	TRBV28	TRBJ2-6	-	CASSGRGANVLTF	TGTGCCAGTTCGGGGCGAGGGGCCAACGTCCTGACTTTC
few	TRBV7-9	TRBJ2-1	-	CASTSLSNEQFF	TGTGCCAGCACCAGTCTCTCCAATGAGCAGTTCTTC
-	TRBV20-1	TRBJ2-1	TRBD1	CSVYRTGVNEQFF	TGCAGTGTCTACCGAACAGGGGTAAATGAGCAGTTCTTC
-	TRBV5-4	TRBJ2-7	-	CASSPAPDGDYEQYF	TGTGCCAGCAGCCCCGCCCCGGACGGAGACTACGAGCAGTACTTC
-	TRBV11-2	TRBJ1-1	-	CASSDRGRSDEAFF	TGTGCCAGCAGCGATCGAGGGCGCTCAGATGAAGCTTTCTTT
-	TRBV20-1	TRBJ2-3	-	CSAPREFRADTQYF	TGCAGTGCTCCCCGGGAGTTTAGGGCAGATACGCAGTATTTT